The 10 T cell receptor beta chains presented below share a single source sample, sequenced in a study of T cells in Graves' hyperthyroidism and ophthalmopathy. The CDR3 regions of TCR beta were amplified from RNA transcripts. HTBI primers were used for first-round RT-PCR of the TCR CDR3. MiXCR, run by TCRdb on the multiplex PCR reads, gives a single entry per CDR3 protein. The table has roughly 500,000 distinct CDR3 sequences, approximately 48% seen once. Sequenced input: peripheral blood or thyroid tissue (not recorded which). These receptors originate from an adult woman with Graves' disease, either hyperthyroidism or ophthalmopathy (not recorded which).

CDR3 loop: CSASTSGRTNTGELFF. DNA of the CDR3: TGCAGTGCGAGTACTAGCGGGAGGACGAACACCGGGGAGCTGTTTTTT. The chain combines TRBV20-1 with TRBJ2-2; TRBD2 aligns across 12 bases. The CDR3 is 16 amino acids. The V segment lost 6 bases and the J segment 0 bases; nucleotides outside the gene matches: 5. CDR1 DFQATT and CDR2 SNEGSKA come from the germline V gene (reference sequence).

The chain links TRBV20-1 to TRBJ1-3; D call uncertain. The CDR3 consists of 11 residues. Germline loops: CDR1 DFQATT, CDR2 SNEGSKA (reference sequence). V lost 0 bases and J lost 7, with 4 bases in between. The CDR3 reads CSARDGNTIYF. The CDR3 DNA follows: TGCAGTGCTAGAGACGGGAACACCATATATTTT.

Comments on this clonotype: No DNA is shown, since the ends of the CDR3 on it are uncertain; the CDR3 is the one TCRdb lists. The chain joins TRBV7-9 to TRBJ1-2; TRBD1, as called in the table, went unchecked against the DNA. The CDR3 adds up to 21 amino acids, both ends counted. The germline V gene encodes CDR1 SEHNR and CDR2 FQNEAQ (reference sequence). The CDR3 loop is CASSIYLCSVEERQGSYGYTF.

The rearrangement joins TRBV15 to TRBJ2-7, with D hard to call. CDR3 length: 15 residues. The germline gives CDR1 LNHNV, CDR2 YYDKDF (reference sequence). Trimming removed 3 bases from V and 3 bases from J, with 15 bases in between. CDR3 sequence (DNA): TGTGCCACCAGCAGGTTCATCAGTGGCGGCTACGAGCAGTACTTC. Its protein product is CATSRFISGGYEQYF. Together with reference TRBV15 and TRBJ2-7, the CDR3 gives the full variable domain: DAMVIQNPRYQVTQFGKPVTLSCSQTLNHNVMYWYQQKSSQAPKLLFHYYDKDFNNEADTPDNFQSRRPNTSFCFLDIRSPGLGDTAMYLCATSRFISGGYEQYFGPGTRLTVT.

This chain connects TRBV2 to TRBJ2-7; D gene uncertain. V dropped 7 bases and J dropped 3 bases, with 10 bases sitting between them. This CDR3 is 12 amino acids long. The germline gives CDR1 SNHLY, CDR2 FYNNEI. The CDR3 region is CASIGRYYEQYF. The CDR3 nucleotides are TGTGCCAGCATTGGCAGATACTACGAGCAGTACTTC.

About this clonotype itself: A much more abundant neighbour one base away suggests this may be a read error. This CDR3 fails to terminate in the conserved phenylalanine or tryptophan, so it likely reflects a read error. This chain's CDR3 is CASSVQGARGYTV. CDR3 DNA sequence: TGTGCCAGCAGTGTACAGGGGGCGCGTGGCTACACCGTC. The chain links TRBV6-6 to TRBJ1-2; 9 positions agree with TRBD1. V gave up 5 bases and J gave up 7 bases; unmatched junction bases: 5. Germline loops: CDR1 MNHNY, CDR2 SVGAGI (reference sequence). The CDR3 covers 13 residues.

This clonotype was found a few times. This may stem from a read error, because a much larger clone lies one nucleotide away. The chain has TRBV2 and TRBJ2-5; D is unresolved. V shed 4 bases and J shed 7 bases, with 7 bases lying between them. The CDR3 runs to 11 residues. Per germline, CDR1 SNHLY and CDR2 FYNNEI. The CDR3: CASSVVGTQYF. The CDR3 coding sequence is TGTGCCAGCAGTGTCGTGGGGACCCAGTACTTC.

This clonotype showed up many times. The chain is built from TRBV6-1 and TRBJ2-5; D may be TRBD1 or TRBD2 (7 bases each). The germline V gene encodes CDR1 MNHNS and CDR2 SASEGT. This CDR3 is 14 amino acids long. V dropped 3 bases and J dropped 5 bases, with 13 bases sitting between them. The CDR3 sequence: CASSEGGDSETQYF. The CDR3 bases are TGTGCCAGCAGTGAGGGAGGGGACAGTGAGACCCAGTACTTC.

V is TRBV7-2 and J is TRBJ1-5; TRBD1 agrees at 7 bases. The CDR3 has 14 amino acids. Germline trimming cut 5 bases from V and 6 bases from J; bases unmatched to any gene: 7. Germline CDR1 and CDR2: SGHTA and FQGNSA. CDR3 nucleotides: TGTGCCAGCAGCAGTAGGGACAGAACTCAGCCCCAGCATTTT. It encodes CASSSRDRTQPQHF. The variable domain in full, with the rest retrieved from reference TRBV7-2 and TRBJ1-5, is GAGVSQSPSNKVTEKGKDVELRCDPISGHTALYWYRQSLGQGLEFLIYFQGNSAPDKSGLPSDRFSAERTGGSVSTLTIQRTQQEDSAVYLCASSSRDRTQPQHFGDGTRLSIL.

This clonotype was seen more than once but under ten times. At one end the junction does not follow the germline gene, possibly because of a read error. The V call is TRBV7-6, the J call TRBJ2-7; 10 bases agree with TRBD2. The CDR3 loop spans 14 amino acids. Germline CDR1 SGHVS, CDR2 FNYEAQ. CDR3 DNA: TGTGCCAGCAGCCTAGCGGGAGAGACTGCCGAGCAGTACTTC. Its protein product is CASSLAGETAEQYF.